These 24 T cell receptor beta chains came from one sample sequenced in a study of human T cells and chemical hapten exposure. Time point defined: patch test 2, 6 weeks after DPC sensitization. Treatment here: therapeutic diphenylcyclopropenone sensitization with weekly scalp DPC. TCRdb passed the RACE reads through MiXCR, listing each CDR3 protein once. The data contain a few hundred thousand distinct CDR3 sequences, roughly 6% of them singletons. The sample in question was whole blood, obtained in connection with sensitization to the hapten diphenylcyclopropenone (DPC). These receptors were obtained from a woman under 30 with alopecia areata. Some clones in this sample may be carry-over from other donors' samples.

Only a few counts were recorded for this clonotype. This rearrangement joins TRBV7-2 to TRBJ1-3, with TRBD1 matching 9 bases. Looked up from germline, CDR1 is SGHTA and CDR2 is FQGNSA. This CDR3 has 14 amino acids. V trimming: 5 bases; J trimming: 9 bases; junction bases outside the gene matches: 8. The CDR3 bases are TGTGCCAGCAGCCCGGGACAGGGTTTGGGCACCATATATTTT. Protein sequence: CASSPGQGLGTIYF.

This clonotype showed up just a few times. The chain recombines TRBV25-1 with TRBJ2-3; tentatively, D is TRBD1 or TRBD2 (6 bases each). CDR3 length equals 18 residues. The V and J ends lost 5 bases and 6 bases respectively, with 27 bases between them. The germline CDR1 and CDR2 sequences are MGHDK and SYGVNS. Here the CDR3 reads CASSLGGAPGVNKDTQYF. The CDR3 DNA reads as TGTGCCAGCAGTCTAGGGGGTGCTCCGGGGGTGAACAAGGATACGCAGTATTTT.

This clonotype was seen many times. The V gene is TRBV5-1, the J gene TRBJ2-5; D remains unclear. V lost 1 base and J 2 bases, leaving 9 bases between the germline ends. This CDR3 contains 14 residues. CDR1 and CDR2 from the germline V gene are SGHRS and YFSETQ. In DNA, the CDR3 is TGCGCCAGCAGCTTGAGCCCGCGGCAAGAGACCCAGTACTTC. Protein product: CASSLSPRQETQYF.

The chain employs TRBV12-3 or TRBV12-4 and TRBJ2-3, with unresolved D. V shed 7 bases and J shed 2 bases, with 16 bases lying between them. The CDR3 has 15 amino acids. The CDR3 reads CASTVYQRDTDTQYF. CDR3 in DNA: TGTGCCAGCACCGTCTATCAACGAGACACAGATACGCAGTATTTT.

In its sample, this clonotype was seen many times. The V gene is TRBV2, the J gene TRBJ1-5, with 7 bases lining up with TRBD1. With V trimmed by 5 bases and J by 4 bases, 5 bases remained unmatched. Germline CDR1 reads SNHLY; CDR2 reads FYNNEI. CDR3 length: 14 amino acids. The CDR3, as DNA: TGTGCCAGCAGTTCCGGGACAGATAATCAGCCCCAGCATTTT. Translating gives CASSSGTDNQPQHF.

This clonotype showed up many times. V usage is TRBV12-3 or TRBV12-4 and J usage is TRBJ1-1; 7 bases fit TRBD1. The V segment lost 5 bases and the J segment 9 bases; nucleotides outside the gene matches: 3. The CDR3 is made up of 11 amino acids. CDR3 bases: TGTGCCAGCAGTAAACAGGGGAAAGCTTTCTTT. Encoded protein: CASSKQGKAFF.

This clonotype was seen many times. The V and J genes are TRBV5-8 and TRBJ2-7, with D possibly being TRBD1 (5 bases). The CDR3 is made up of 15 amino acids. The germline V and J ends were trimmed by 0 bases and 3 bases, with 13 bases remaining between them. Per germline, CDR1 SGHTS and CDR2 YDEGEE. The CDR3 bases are TGTGCCAGCAGCTTGGAAATTTCAGGGATCTACGAGCAGTACTTC. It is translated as CASSLEISGIYEQYF. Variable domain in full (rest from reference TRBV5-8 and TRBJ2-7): EAGVTQSPTHLIKTRGQQATLRCSPISGHTSVYWYQQALGLGLQFLLWYDEGEERNRGNFPPRFSGRQFPNYSSELNVNALELEDSALYLCASSLEISGIYEQYFGPGTRLTVT.

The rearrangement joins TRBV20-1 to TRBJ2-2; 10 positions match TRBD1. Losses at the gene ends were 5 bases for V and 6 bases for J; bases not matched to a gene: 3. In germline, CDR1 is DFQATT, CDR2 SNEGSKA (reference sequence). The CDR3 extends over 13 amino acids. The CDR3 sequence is CSALGTGAGELFF. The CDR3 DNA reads TGCAGTGCTCTCGGGACAGGGGCCGGGGAGCTGTTTTTT.

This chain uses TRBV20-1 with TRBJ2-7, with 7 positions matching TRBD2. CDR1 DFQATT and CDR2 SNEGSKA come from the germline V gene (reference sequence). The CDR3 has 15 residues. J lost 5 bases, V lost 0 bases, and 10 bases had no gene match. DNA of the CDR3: TGCAGTGCTAGAGATATAAGAGCGGGATTTGACGAGCAGTACTTC. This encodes CSARDIRAGFDEQYF.

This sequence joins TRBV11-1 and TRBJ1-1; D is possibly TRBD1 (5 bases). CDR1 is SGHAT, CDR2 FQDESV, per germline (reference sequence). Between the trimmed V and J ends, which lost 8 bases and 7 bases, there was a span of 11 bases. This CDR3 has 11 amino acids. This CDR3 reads CASLQGGEAFF. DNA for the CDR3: TGTGCCAGCCTCCAGGGAGGTGAAGCTTTCTTT.

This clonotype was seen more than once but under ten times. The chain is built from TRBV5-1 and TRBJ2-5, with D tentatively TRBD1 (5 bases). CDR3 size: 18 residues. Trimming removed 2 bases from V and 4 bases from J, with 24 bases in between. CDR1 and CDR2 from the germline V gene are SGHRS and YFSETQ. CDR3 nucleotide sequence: TGCGCCAGCAGCTTTAAAGGTTTCGCAAATTCTAGGGGAGAGACCCAGTACTTC. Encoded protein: CASSFKGFANSRGETQYF.

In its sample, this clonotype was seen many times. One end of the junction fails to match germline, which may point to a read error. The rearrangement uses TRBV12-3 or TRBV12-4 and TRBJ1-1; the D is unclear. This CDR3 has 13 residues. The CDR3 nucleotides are TGTGCCAGCAGCTTAGGATTGAACACTGAAGCTTTCTTT. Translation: CASSLGLNTEAFF.

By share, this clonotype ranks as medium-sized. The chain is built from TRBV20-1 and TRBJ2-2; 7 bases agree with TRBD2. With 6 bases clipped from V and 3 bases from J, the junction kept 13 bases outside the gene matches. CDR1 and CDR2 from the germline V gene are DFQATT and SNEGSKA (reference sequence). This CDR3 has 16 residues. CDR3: CSARPLGAGDTGELFF. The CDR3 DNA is TGCAGTGCGAGGCCTCTTGGGGCGGGGGACACCGGGGAGCTGTTTTTT.

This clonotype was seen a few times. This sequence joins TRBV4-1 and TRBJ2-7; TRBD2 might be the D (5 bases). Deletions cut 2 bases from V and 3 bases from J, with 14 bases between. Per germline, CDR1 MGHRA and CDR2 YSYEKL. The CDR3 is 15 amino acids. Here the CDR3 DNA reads TGCGCCAGCAGCCAAACCGGGGAACAGTACTACGAGCAGTACTTC. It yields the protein CASSQTGEQYYEQYF.

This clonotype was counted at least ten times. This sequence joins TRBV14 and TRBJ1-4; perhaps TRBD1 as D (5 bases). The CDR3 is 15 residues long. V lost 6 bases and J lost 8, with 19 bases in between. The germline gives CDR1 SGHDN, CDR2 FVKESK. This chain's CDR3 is CASSQTGTALEKLFF. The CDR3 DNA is TGTGCCAGCAGTCAAACCGGGACGGCACTGGAAAAACTGTTTTTT.

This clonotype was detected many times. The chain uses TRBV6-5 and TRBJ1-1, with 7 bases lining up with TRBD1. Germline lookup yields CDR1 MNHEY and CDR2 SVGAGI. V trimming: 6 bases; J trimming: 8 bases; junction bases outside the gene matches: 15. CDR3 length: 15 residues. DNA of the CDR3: TGTGCCAGCAGCGCAACAGGGGTCCCGACGATGGAAGCTTTCTTT. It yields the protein CASSATGVPTMEAFF.

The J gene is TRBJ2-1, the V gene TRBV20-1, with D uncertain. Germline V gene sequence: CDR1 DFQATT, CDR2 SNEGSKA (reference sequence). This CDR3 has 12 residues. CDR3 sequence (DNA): TGCAGCTTTGGAGACGAGTACAATGAGCAGTTCTTC. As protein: CSFGDEYNEQFF.

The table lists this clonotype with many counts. CDR3 DNA: TGTGCCAGCACCCCTCGCGTTAGGGGGAGTTCACCCCTCCACTTT. Amino acids: CASTPRVRGSSPLHF. The chain recombines TRBV27 with TRBJ1-6; a weak D match, TRBD1 (6 bases). V lost 7 bases and J 9 bases, leaving 19 bases between the germline ends. This CDR3 region has 15 residues. Germline-derived CDR1 and CDR2 are MNHEY and SMNVEV (reference sequence).

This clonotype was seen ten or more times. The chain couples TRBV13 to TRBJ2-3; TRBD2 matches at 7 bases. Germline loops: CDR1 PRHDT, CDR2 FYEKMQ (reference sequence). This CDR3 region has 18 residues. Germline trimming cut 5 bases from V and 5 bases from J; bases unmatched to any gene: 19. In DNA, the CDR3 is TGTGCCAGCAGCATACGGCGGACTAGAGGGGCGATTGGAGATACGCAGTATTTT. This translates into CASSIRRTRGAIGDTQYF.

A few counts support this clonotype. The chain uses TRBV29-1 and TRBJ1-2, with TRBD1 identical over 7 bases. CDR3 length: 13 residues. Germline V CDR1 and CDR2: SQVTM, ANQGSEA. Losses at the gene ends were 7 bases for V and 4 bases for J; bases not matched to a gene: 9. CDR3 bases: TGCAGCGGATTAGGGGGCGAGGGCTATGGCTACACCTTC. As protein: CSGLGGEGYGYTF.

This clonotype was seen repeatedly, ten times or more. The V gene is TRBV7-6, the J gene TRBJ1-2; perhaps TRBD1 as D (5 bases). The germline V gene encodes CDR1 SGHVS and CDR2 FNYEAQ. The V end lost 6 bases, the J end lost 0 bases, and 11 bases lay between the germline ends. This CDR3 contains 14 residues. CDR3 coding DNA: TGTGCCAGCAGTCACGGGGGGGCTAACTATGGCTACACCTTC. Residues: CASSHGGANYGYTF. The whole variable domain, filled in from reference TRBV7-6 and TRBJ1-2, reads GAGVSQSPRYKVTKRGQDVALRCDPISGHVSLYWYRQALGQGPEFLTYFNYEAQQDKSGLPNDRFSAERPEGSISTLTIQRTEQRDSAMYRCASSHGGANYGYTFGSGTRLTVV.

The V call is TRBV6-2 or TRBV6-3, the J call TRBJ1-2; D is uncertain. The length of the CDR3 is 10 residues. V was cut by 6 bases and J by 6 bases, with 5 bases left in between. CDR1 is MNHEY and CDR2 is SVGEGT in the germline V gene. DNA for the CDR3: TGTGCCAGCAGGTCTAATGGCTACACCTTC. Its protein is CASRSNGYTF.

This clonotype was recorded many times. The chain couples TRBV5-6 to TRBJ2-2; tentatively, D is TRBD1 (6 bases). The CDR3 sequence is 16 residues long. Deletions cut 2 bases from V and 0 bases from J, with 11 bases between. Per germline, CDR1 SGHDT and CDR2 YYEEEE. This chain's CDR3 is CASSLGGVSNTGELFF. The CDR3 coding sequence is TGTGCCAGCAGCTTAGGGGGAGTGTCGAACACCGGGGAGCTGTTTTTT.

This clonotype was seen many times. This CDR3 reads CASSRNDRTEAFF. The CDR3 nucleotides read TGTGCCAGCAGTCGAAACGATAGGACTGAAGCTTTCTTT. The V call is TRBV12-3 or TRBV12-4, the J call TRBJ1-1, with D unclear. CDR3 length equals 13 residues. Trimming cost V 5 bases and J 5 bases, with 12 bases left between them.